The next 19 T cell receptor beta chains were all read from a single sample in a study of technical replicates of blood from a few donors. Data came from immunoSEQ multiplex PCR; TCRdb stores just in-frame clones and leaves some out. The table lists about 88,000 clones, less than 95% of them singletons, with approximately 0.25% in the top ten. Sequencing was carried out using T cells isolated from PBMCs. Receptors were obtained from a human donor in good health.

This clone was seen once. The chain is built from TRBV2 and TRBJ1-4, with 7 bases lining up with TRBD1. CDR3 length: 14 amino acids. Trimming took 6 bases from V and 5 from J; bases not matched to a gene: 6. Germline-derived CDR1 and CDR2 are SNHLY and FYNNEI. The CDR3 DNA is TGTGCCAGCAGCGAGGACAGGTTAAATGAAAAACTGTTTTTT. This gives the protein CASSEDRLNEKLFF. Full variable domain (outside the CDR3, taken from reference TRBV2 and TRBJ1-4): EPEVTQTPSHQVTQMGQEVILRCVPISNHLYFYWYRQILGQKVEFLVSFYNNEISEKSEIFDDQFSVERPDGSNFTLKIRSTKLEDSAMYFCASSEDRLNEKLFFGSGTQLSVL.

CDR3 residues: CASNWGGSRDTQYF. CDR3 nucleotide sequence: TGTGCCAGCAACTGGGGCGGATCGAGGGATACGCAGTATTTT. This sequence joins TRBV28 and TRBJ2-3, with a possible D match to TRBD1 (5 bases). The V end was cut by 7 bases, the J end by 6 bases, with 17 bases between. The V gene's germline CDR1 is MDHEN and CDR2 SYDVKM. This CDR3 spans 14 amino acids.

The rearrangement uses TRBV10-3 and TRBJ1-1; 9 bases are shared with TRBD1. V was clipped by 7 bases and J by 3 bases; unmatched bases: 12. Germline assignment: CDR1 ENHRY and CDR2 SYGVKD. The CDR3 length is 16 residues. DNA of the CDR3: TGTGCCATCAATAGTGAGACAGGGGGACGGTACACTGAAGCTTTCTTT. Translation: CAINSETGGRYTEAFF.

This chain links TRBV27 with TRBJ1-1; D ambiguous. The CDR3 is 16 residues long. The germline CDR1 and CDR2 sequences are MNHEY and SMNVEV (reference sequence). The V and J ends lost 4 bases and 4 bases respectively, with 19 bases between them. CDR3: CASSSTLGGRGTEAFF. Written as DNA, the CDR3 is TGTGCCAGCAGTTCCACCCTGGGCGGGCGGGGCACTGAAGCTTTCTTT.

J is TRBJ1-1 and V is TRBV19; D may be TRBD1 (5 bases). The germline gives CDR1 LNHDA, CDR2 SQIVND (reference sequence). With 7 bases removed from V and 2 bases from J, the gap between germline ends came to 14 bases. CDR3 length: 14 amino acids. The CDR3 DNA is TGTGCCAGTACCTTTGGGGCGGATAACACTGAAGCTTTCTTT. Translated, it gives CASTFGADNTEAFF.

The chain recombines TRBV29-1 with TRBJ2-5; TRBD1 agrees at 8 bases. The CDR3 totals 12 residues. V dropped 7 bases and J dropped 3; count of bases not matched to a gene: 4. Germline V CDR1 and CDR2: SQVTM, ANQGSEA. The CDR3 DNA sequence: TGCAGCGCCGAGACAGGGGAAGAGACCCAGTACTTC. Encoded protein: CSAETGEETQYF.

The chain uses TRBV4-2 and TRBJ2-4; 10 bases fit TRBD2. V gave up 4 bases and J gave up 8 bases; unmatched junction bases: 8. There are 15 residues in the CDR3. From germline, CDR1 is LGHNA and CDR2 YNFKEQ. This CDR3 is CASSLLAGELYIQYF. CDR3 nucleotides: TGTGCCAGCAGCCTCCTAGCGGGAGAATTGTACATTCAGTACTTC.

CDR3 residues: CASSEGGSALTYEQYF. The CDR3 nucleotides read TGTGCCAGCAGCGAGGGAGGGTCAGCGTTGACGTACGAGCAGTACTTC. The chain carries TRBV5-5 and TRBJ2-7, with 7 bases lining up with TRBD2. The trim removed 4 bases at V and 4 bases at J, leaving 14 bases unmatched. Germline V lookup: CDR1 SGHKS, CDR2 YYEKEE (reference sequence). This CDR3 spans 16 amino acids.

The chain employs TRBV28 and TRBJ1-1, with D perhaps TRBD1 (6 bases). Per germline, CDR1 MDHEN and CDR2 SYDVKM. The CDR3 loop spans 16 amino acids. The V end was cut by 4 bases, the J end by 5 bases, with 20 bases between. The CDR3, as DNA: TGTGCCAGCAGTTGGGGGCGAATGGCAGGTGAAACTGAAGCTTTCTTT. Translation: CASSWGRMAGETEAFF.

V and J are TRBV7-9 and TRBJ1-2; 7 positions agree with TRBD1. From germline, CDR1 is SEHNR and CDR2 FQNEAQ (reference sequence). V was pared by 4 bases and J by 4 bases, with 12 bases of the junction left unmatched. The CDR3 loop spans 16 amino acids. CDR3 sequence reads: CASSSGGTPVSYGYTF. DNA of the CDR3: TGTGCCAGCAGCTCAGGGGGGACGCCTGTCTCCTATGGCTACACCTTC.

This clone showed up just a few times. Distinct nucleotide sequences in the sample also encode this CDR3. CDR3 coding DNA: TGTGCCAGCAGTTACTCGAGAGGGAACACTGAAGCTTTCTTT. It is translated as CASSYSRGNTEAFF. The chain is built from TRBV6-5 and TRBJ1-1; D call uncertain. The V end was cut by 0 bases, the J end by 1 base, with 6 bases between. The CDR3 is made up of 14 amino acids. The germline V gene encodes CDR1 MNHEY and CDR2 SVGAGI.

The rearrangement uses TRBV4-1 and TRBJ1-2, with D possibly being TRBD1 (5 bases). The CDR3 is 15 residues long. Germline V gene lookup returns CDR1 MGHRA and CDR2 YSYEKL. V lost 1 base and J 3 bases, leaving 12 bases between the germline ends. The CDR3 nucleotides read TGCGCCAGCAGCCAAGGAAGGGGACTTCACTATGGCTACACCTTC. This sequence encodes CASSQGRGLHYGYTF.

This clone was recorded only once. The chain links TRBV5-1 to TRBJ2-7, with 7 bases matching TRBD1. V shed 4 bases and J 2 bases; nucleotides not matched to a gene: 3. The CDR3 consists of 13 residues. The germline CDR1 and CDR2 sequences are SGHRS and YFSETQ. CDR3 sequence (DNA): TGCGCCAGCAGCCCCGGGACAGCCTACGAGCAGTACTTC. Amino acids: CASSPGTAYEQYF.

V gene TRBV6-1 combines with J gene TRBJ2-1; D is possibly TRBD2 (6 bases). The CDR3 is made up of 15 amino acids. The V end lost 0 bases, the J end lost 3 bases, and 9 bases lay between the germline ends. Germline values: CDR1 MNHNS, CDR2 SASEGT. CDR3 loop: CASSEARGNYNEQFF. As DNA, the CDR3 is TGTGCCAGCAGTGAAGCGCGGGGAAACTACAATGAGCAGTTCTTC.

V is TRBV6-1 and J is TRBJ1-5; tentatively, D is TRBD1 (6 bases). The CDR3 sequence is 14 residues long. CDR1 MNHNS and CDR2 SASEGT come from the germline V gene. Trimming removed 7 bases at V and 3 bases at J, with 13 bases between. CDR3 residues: CASKSTGLNQPQHF. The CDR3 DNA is TGTGCCAGCAAATCGACAGGACTCAATCAGCCCCAGCATTTT.

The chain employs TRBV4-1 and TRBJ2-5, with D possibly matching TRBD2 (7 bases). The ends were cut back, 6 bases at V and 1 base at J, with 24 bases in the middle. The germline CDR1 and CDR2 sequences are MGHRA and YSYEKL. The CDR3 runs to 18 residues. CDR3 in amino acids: CASSSALFAGARQETQYF. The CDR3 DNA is TGCGCCAGCAGTTCTGCGCTCTTCGCGGGGGCTCGCCAAGAGACCCAGTACTTC.

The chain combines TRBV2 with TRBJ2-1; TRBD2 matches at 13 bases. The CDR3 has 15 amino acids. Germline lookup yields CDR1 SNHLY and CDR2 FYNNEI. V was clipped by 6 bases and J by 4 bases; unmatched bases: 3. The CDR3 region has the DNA TGTGCCAGCAGGGGACTAGCGGGACGTTACAATGAGCAGTTCTTC. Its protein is CASRGLAGRYNEQFF.

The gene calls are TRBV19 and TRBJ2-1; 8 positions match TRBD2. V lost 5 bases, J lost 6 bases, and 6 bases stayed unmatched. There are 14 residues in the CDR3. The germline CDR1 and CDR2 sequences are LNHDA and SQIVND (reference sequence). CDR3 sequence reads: CASSGTRLGNEQFF. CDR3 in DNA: TGTGCCAGTAGTGGGACTAGACTGGGCAATGAGCAGTTCTTC.

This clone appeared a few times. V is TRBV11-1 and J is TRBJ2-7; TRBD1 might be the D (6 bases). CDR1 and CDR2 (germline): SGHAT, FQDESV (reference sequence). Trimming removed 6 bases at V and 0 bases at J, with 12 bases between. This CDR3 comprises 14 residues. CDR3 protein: CASRPSDSSYEQYF. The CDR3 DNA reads TGTGCCAGCAGACCGTCGGACAGCTCCTACGAGCAGTACTTC.